This T cell receptor beta chain was sequenced during a study of tumor-infiltrating lymphocytes in localized non-small cell lung cancer. Assay used: immunoSEQ multiplex PCR; TCRdb lists only in-frame clones, some missing. The sample lists 20,000 or so clones, around 75% occurring once. Findings and caveats of the study: Technical variation could not be separated from intratumor heterogeneity here.

The CDR3 is 14 residues long. Trimming pared 3 bases from V and 1 base from J, leaving 8 bases between. Germline loops: CDR1 SEHNR, CDR2 FQNEAQ (reference sequence). With respect to this clone: Its antigen is unidentified.

The chain is built from TRBV7-9 and TRBJ2-3, with D unresolved. This receptor was obtained from a human donor with non-small cell lung cancer. Sequencing was carried out using lung tumor tissue. CDR3 sequence: CASSFGSRTDTQYF. For the CDR3, the DNA is TGTGCCAGCAGCTTTGGTAGCCGCACAGATACGCAGTATTTT. Looking up the rest from reference TRBV7-9 and TRBJ2-3 gives the full variable domain: DTGVSQNPRHKITKRGQNVTFRCDPISEHNRLYWYRQTLGQGPEFLTYFQNEAQLEKSRLLSDRFSAERPKGSFSTLEIQRTEQGDSAMYLCASSFGSRTDTQYFGPGTRLTVL.